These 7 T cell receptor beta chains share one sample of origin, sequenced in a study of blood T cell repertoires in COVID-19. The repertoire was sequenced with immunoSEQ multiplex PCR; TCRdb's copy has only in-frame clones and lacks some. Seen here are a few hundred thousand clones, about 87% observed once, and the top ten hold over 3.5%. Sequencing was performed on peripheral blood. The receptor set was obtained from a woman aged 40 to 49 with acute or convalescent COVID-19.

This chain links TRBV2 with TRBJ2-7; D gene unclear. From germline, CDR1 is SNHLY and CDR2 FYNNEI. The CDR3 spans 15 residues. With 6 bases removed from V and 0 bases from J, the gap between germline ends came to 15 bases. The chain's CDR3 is CASRRSVPDSYEQYV. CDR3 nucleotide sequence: TGTGCCAGCAGGAGGAGTGTTCCAGACTCCTACGAGCAGTACGTC.

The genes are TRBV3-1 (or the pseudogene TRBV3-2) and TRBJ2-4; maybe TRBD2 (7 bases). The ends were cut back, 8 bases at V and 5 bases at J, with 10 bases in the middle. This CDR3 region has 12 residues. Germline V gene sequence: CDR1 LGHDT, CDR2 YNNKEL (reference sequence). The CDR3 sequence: CASGGAQNIQYF. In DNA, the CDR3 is TGTGCCAGCGGGGGGGCCCAAAACATTCAGTACTTC.

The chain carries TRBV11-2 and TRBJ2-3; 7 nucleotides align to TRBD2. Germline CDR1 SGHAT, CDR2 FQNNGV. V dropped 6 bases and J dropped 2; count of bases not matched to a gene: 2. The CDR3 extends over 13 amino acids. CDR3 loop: CASRGGFTDTQYF. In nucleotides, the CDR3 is TGTGCCAGCAGGGGGGGGTTCACAGATACGCAGTATTTT.

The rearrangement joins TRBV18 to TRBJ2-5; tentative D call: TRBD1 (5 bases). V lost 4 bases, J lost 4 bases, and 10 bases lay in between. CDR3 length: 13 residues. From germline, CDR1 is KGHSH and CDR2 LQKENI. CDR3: CASSRQGTETQYF. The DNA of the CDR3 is TGTGCCAGCTCACGCCAGGGTACAGAGACCCAGTACTTC.

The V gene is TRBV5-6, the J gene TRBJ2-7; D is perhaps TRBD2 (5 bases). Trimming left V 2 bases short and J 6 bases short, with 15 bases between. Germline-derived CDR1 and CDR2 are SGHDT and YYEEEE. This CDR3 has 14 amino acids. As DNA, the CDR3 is TGTGCCAGCAGCTTCGACCCCGCACGGGGCGAGCAGTACGTC. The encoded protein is CASSFDPARGEQYV.

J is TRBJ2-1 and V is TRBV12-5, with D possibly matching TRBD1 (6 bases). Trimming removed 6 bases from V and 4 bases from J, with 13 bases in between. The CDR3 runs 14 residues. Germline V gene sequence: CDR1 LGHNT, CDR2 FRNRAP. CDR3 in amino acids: CASGPPDRYNEQFF. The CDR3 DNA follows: TGTGCTAGTGGGCCCCCAGACAGGTACAATGAGCAGTTCTTC.

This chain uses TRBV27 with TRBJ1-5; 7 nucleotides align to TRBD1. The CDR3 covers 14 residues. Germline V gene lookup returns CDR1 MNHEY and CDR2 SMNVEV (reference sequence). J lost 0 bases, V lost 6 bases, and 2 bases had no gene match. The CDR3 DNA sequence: TGTGCCAGCAGCCGACAGGGTAGCAATCAGCCCCAGCATTTT. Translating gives CASSRQGSNQPQHF.